This T cell receptor beta chain comes out of a study of PD-1 blockade in classical Hodgkin lymphoma. V lost 10 bases, J lost 3 bases, and 13 bases stayed unmatched. The CDR3 contains 18 residues. Germline V CDR1 and CDR2: ENHRY, SYGVKD. In the case of this clone: Antigen unknown.

Regarding the study as a whole: Reasons behind the repertoire differences stay unclear, perhaps disease activity or earlier therapy. TCR diversity at baseline was reported to be reduced in newly diagnosed patients relative to healthy donors.

Time point given: newly diagnosed, previously untreated cHL patient sample. Purification of CD4+ T cells from thawed PBMCs was achieved by magnetic negative selection. Comparison PBMCs came from previously untreated, newly diagnosed classical Hodgkin lymphoma patients. The method was immunoSEQ multiplex PCR; TCRdb's version includes in-frame clones alone and lacks a portion of them. The repertoire holds fewer than 25,000 clones, with roughly 89% as singletons. This sequence was found in a human donor with classical Hodgkin lymphoma. Source material: CD4+ T cells from blood. The chain is built from TRBV10-3 and TRBJ2-2; the match to TRBD2 covers 14 bases. This CDR3 reads CATRGTSGSLQDTGELFF. In nucleotides, the CDR3 is TGTGCCACGCGGGGGACTAGCGGGAGTCTACAGGACACCGGGGAGCTGTTTTTT.